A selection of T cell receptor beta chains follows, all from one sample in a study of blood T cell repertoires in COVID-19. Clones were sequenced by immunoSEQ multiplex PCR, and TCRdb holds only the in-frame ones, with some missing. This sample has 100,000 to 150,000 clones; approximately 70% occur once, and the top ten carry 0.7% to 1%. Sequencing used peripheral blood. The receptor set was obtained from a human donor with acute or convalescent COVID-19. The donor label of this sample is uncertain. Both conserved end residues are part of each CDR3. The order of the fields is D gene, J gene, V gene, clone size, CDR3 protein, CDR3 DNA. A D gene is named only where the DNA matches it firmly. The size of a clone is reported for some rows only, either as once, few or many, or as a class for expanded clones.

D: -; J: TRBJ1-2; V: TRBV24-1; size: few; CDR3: CATSDPSGKAPYGYTF; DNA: TGTGCCACCAGTGATCCTTCGGGGAAAGCGCCCTATGGCTACACCTTC
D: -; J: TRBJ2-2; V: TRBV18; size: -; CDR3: CASSPNSDTGELFF; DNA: TGTGCCAGCTCACCGAACAGTGACACCGGGGAGCTGTTTTTT
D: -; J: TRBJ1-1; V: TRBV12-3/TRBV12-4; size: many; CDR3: CASRLMNTEAFF; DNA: TGTGCCAGCAGGCTAATGAACACTGAAGCTTTCTTT
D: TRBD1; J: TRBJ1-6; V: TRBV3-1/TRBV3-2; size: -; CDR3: CASSERDRGSPLHF; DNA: TGTGCCAGCAGCGAACGGGACAGGGGATCACCCCTCCACTTT
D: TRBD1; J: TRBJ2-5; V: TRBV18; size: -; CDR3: CASSDRQGRETQYF; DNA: TGTGCCAGCTCAGACCGACAGGGACGGGAGACCCAGTACTTC
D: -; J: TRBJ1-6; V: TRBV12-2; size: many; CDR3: CASGKDRGYNSPLHF; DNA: TGTGCAAGTGGGAAGGACAGGGGGTATAATTCACCCCTCCACTTT
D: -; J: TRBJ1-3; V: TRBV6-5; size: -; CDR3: CASRPDRFSGNTIYF; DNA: TGTGCCAGCAGACCGGACAGATTTTCTGGAAACACCATATATTTT
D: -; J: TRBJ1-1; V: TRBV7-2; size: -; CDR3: CASSPHEYTEAFF; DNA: TGTGCCAGCAGCCCCCATGAGTACACTGAAGCTTTCTTT
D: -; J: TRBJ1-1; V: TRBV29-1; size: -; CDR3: CSVDRGSTEAFF; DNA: TGCAGCGTTGACAGGGGAAGCACTGAAGCTTTCTTT
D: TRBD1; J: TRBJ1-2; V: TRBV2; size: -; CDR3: CASSAQGQGSYTF; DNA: TGTGCCAGCAGTGCACAGGGACAGGGAAGCTACACCTTC
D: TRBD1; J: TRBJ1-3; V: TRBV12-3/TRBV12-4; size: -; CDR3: CASRQGALNTIYF; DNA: TGTGCCAGCAGACAGGGGGCATTGAACACCATATATTTT
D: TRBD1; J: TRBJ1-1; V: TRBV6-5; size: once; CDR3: CASSWGQGGDTEAFF; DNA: TGTGCCAGCAGTTGGGGACAGGGAGGGGACACTGAAGCTTTCTTT
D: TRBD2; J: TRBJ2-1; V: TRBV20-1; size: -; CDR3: CSASIARLAGGNEQFF; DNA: TGCAGTGCTAGTATAGCGCGTCTAGCGGGGGGGAATGAGCAGTTCTTC
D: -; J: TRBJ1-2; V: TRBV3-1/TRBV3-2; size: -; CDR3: CASSQIGGRSNYGYTF; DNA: TGTGCCAGCAGCCAAATCGGGGGACGCTCTAACTATGGCTACACCTTC
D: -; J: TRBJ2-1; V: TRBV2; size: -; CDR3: CATIHRVESDNEQFF; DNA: TGTGCCACCATACACAGGGTTGAATCGGACAATGAGCAGTTCTTC
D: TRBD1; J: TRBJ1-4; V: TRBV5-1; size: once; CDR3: CASSRDRGPLDEKLFF; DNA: TGCGCCAGCAGCCGGGACAGGGGGCCTTTAGATGAAAAACTGTTTTTT
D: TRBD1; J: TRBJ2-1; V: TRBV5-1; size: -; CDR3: CASSHDRGRIYNEQFF; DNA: TGCGCCAGCAGCCACGACAGGGGGCGAATCTACAATGAGCAGTTCTTC
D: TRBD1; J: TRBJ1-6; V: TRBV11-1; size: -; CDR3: CASSLNRGSPSPLHF; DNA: TGTGCCAGCAGCTTAAACAGGGGTTCGCCTTCACCCCTCCACTTT
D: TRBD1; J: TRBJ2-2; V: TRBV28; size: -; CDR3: CASSPRDRDTGELFF; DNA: TGTGCCAGCAGCCCCCGGGACAGGGACACCGGGGAGCTGTTTTTT
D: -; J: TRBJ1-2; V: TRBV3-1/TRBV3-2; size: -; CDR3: CASSTNRDNYGYTF; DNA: TGTGCCAGCAGCACCAACAGGGATAACTATGGCTACACCTTC
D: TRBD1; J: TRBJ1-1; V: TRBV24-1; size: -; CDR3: CATSEFSGGLNTEAFF; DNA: TGTGCCACCAGTGAGTTCTCAGGGGGCCTGAACACTGAAGCTTTCTTT
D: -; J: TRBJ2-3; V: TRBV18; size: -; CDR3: CASSPGLQGRDSTDTQYF; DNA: TGTGCCAGCTCACCTGGACTACAGGGGCGGGATAGCACAGATACGCAGTATTTT
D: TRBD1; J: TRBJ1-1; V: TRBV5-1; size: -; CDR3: CASTWTGMNTEAFF; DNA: TGCGCCAGCACCTGGACAGGGATGAACACTGAAGCTTTCTTT
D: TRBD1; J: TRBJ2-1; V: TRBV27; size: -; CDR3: CASSYLGQGSYEQFF; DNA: TGTGCCAGCAGTTATTTAGGACAGGGGTCCTATGAGCAGTTCTTC
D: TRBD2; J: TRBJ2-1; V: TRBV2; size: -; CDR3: CASSDPGTSGTSYNEQFF; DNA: TGTGCCAGCAGTGATCCTGGGACTAGCGGGACCTCCTACAATGAGCAGTTCTTC
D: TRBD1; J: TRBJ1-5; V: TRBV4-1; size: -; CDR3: CASSQYTGGWGNQPQHF; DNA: TGCGCCAGCAGCCAATATACAGGGGGCTGGGGCAATCAGCCCCAGCATTTT
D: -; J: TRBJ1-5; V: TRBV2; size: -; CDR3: CASDFGGNGNQPQHF; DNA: TGTGCCAGCGACTTCGGGGGTAATGGCAATCAGCCCCAGCATTTT
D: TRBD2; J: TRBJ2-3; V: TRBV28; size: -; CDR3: CASSSRGGSTDTQYF; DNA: TGTGCCAGCAGTTCCCGGGGGGGTAGCACAGATACGCAGTATTTT
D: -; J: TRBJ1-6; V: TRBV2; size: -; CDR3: CASSAEKGHLYSPLHF; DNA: TGTGCCAGCAGTGCCGAAAAGGGACACCTATATTCACCCCTCCACTTT
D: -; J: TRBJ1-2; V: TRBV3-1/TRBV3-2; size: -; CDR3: CASSSVGRYTF; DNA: TGTGCCAGCAGCTCGGTGGGGCGCTACACCTTC
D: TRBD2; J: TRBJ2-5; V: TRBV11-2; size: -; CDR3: CASSPLGGGQETQYF; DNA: TGTGCCAGCAGCCCCCTCGGGGGGGGACAAGAGACCCAGTACTTC
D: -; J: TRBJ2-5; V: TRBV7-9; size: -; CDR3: CASSLGQAGTQYF; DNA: TGTGCCAGCAGCTTAGGGCAGGCAGGGACCCAGTACTTC
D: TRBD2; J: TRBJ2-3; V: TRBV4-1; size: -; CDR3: CASSLNSGGATDTQYF; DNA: TGCGCCAGCAGCCTTAATAGCGGGGGGGCAACCGATACGCAGTATTTT
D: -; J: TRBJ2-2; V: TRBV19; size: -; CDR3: CASSKAPGLSYTGELFF; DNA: TGTGCCAGTAGTAAAGCTCCGGGACTTTCCTACACCGGGGAGCTGTTTTTT
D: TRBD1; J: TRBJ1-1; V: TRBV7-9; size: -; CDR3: CASTQGGSGGNTEAFF; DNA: TGTGCCAGCACCCAAGGGGGGTCAGGGGGCAACACTGAAGCTTTCTTT
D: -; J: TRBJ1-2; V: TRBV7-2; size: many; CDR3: CASSLTRNYGYTF; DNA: TGTGCCAGCAGCTTAACCAGAAACTATGGCTACACCTTC
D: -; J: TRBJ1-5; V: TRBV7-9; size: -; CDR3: CASSLGWGVSNQPQHF; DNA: TGTGCCAGCAGCTTAGGGTGGGGGGTAAGCAATCAGCCCCAGCATTTT